This section outlines one TCR beta chain sequence together with its context. These data belong to a study of T cell responses to AZD1222 COVID-19 vaccine. The assay was immunoSEQ multiplex PCR, and TCRdb's table has in-frame clones only and misses some. Of 120,000 to 150,000 clones listed, roughly nine tenths were seen once; the top ten hold 4.5% to 6.5%. Looked up from germline, CDR1 is SEHNR and CDR2 is FQNEAQ (reference sequence). The CDR3 extends over 16 amino acids. The V end was cut by 4 bases, the J end by 4 bases, with 19 bases between. This chain uses TRBV7-9 with TRBJ1-2; D remains unclear. The source material was peripheral blood, sampled on day 0 of AZD1222 vaccination. This TCR derives from an adult in good health. The CDR3 loop reads CASSSPRTAEFYGYTF. CDR3 DNA sequence: TGTGCCAGCAGCTCCCCACGAACAGCTGAATTCTATGGCTACACCTTC.